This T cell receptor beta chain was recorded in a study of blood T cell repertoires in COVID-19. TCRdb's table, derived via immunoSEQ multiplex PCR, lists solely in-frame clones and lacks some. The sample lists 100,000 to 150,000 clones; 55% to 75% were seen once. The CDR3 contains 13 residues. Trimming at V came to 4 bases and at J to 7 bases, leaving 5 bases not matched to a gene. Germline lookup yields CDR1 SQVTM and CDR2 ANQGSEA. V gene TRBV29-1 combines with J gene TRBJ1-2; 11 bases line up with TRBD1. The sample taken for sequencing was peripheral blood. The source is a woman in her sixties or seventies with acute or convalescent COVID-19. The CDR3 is CSVGGQGALGYTF. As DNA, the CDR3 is TGCAGCGTTGGAGGACAGGGGGCTCTTGGCTACACCTTC.